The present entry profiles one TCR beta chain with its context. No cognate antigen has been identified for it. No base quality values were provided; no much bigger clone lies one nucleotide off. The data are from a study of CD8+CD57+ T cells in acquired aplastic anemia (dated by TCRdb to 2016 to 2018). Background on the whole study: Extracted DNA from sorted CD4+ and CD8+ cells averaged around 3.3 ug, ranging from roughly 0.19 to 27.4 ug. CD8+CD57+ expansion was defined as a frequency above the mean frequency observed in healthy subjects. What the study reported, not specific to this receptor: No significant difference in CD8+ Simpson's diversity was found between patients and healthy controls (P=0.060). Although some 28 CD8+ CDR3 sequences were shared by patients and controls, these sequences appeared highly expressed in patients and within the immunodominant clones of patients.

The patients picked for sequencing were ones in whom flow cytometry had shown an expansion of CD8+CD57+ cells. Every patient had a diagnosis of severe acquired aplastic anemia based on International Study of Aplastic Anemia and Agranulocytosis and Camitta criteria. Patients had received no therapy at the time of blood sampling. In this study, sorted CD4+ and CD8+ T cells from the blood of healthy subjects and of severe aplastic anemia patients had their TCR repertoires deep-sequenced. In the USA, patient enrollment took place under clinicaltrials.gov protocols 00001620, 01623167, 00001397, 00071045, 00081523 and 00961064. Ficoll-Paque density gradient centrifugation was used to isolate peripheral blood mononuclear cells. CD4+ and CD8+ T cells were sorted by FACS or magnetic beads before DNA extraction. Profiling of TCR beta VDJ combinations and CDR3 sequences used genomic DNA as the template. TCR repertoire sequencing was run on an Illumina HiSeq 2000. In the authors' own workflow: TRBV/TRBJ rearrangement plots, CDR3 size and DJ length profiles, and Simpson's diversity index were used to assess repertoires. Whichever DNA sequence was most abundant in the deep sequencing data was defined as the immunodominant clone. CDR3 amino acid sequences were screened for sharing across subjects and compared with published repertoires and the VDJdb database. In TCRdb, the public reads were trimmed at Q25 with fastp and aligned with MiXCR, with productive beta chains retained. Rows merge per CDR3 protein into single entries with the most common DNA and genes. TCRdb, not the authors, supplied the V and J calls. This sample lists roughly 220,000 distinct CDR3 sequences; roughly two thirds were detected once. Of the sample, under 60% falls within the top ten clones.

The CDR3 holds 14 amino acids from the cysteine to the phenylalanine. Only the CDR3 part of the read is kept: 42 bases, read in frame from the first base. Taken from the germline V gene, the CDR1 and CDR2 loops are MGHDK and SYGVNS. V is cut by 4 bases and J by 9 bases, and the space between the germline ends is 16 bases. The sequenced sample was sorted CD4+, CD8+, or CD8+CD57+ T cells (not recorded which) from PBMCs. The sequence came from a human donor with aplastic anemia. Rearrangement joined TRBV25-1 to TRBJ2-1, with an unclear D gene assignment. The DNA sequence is TGTGCCAGCAGTGCTTTCGGTGACACGAGTGAGCAGTTCTTC. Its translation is CASSAFGDTSEQFF.